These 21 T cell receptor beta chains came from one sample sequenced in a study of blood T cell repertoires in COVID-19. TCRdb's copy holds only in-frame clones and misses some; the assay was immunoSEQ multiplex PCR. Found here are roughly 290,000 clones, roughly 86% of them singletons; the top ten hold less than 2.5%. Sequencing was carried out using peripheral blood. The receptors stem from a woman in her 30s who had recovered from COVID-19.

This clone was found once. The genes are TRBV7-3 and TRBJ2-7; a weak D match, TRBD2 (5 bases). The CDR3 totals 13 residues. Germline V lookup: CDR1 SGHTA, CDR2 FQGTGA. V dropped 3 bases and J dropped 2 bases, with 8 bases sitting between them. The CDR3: CASSFFGAYEQYF. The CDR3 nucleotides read TGTGCCAGCAGCTTCTTCGGGGCCTACGAGCAGTACTTC.

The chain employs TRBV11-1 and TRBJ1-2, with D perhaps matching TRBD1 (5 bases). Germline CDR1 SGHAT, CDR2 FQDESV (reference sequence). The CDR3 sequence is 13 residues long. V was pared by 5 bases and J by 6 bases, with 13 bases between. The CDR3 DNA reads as TGTGCCAGCAGCCCAGGCCAGGGCCATGGCTACACCTTC. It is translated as CASSPGQGHGYTF.

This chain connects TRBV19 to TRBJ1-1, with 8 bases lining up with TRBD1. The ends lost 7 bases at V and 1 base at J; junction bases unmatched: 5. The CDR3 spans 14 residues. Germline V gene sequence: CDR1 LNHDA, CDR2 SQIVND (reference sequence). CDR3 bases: TGTGCCAGTAAACTCGGGACAGGGAACACTGAAGCTTTCTTT. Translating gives CASKLGTGNTEAFF.

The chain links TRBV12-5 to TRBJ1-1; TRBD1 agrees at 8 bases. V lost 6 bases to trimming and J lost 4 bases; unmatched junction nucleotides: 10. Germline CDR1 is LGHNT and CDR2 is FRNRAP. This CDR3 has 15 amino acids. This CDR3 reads CASGSGQGYTTEAFF. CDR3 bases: TGTGCTAGTGGCTCAGGACAGGGTTATACCACTGAAGCTTTCTTT.

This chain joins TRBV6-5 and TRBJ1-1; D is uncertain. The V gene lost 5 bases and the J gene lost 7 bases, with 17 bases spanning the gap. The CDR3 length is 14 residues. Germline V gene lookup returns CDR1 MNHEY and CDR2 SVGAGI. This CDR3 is CASSPPYSHLEAFF. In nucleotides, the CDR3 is TGTGCCAGCAGTCCCCCGTACAGCCATCTTGAAGCTTTCTTT.

The CDR3 nucleotides are TGTGCCAGCAGTCCGCGGACAGGGAACACTGAAGCTTTCTTT. This encodes CASSPRTGNTEAFF. This chain joins TRBV28 and TRBJ1-1, with 7 bases fitting TRBD1. Germline V CDR1 and CDR2: MDHEN, SYDVKM. J was trimmed by 1 base and V by 5 bases; bases with no gene match: 4. The length of the CDR3 is 14 residues.

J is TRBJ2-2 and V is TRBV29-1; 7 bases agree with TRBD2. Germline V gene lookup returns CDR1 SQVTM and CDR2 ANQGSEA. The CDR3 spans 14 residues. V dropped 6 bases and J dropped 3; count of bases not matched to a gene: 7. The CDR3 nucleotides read TGCAGCGTATGGGAGGGGCCGGACACCGGGGAGCTGTTTTTT. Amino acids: CSVWEGPDTGELFF.

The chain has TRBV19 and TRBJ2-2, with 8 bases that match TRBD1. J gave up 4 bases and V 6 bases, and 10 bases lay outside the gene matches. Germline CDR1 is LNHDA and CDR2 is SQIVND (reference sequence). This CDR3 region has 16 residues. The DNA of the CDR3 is TGTGCCAGTAGCCCTATGAGGACAGGGCCCACCGGGGAGCTGTTTTTT. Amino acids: CASSPMRTGPTGELFF.

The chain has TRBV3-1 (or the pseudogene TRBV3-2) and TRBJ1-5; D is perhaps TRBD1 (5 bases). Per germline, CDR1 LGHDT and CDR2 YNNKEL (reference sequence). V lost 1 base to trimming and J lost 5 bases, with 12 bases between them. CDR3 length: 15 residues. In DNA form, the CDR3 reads TGTGCCAGCAGCCAAGGACAGCCGATTGATCAGCCCCAGCATTTT. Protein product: CASSQGQPIDQPQHF.

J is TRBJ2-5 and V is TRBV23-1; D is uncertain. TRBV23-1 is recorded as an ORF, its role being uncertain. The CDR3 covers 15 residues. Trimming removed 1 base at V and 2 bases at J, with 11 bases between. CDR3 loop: CASSQFRALQETQYF. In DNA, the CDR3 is TGCGCCAGCAGTCAATTTCGCGCGCTTCAAGAGACCCAGTACTTC.

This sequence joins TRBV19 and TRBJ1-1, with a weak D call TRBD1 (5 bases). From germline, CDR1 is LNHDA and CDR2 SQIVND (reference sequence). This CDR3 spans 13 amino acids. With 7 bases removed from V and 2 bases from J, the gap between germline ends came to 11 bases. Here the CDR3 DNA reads TGTGCCAGTAAGAACGGGGGAAACACTGAAGCTTTCTTT. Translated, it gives CASKNGGNTEAFF.

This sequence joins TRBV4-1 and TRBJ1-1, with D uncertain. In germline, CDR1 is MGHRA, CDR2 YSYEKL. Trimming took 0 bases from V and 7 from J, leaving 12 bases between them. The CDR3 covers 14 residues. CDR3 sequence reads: CASSQDITVGEAFF. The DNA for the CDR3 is TGCGCCAGCAGCCAAGATATCACAGTGGGTGAAGCTTTCTTT.

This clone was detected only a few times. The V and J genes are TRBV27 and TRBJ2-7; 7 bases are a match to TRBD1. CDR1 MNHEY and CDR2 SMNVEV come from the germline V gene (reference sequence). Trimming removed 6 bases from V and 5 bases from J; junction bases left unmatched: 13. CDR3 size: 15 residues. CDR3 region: CASRSNTGDDHEQYF. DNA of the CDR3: TGTGCCAGCAGATCGAATACAGGGGATGACCACGAGCAGTACTTC.

The CDR3 reads CASSRIPGQPNYGYTF. The CDR3 DNA is TGTGCCAGCAGCCGAATACCGGGACAGCCTAACTATGGCTACACCTTC. The genes are TRBV28 and TRBJ1-2; 7 positions match TRBD1. J gave up 0 bases and V 6 bases, and 10 bases lay outside the gene matches. Germline V lookup: CDR1 MDHEN, CDR2 SYDVKM. This CDR3 has 16 residues.

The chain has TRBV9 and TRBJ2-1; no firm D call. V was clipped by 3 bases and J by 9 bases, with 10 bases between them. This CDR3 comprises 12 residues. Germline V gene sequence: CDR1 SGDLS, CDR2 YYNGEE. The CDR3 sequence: CASSADNGEQFF. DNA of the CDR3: TGTGCCAGCAGCGCCGACAACGGTGAGCAGTTCTTC.

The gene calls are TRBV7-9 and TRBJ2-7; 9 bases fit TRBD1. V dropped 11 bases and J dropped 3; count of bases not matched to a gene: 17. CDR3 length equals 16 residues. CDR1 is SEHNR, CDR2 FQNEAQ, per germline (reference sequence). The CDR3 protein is CAAFPFRDRVYYEQYF. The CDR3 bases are TGTGCCGCGTTTCCCTTTCGGGACAGGGTCTACTACGAGCAGTACTTC.

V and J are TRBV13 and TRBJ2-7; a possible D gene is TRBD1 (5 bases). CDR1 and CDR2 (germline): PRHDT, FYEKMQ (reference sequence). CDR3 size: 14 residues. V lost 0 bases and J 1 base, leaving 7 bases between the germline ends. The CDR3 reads CASSLGQVSYEQYF. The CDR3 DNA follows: TGTGCCAGCAGCTTAGGACAGGTATCCTACGAGCAGTACTTC.

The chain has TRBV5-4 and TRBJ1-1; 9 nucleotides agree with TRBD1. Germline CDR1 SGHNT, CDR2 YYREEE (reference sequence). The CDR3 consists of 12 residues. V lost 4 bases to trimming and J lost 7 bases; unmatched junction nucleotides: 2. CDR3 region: CASSGTGYEAFF. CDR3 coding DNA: TGTGCCAGCAGCGGGACAGGGTATGAAGCTTTCTTT.

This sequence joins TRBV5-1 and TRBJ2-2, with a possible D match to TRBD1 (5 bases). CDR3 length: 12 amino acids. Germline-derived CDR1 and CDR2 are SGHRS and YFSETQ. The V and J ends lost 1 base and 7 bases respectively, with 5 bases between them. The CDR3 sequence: CASSLQGGELFF. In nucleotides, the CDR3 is TGCGCCAGCAGCTTGCAGGGCGGGGAGCTGTTTTTT. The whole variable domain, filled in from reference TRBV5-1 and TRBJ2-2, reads KAGVTQTPRYLIKTRGQQVTLSCSPISGHRSVSWYQQTPGQGLQFLFEYFSETQRNKGNFPGRFSGRQFSNSRSEMNVSTLELGDSALYLCASSLQGGELFFGEGSRLTVL.

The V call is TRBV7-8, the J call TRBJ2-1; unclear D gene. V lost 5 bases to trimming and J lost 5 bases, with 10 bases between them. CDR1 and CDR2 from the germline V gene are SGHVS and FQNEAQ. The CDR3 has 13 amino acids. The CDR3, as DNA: TGTGCCAGCAGCCGGCGACTCAACAATGAGCAGTTCTTC. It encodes CASSRRLNNEQFF.

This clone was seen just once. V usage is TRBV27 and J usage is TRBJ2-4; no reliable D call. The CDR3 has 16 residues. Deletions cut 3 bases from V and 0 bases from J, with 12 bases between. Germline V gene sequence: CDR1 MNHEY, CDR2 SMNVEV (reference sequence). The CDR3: CASSFLPILAKNIQYF. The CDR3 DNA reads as TGTGCCAGCAGTTTCTTGCCTATCTTAGCCAAAAACATTCAGTACTTC.